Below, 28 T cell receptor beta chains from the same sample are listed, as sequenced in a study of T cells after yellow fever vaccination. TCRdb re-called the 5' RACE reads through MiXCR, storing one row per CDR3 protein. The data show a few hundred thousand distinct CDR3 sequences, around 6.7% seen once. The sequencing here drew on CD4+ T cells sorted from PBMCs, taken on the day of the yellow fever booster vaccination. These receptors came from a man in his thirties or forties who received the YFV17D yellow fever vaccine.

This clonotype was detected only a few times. The CDR3 loop is CASSFGREGIQYF. The CDR3 bases are TGTGCCAGCAGTTTTGGCAGGGAGGGGATTCAGTACTTC. The V and J genes are TRBV12-3 or TRBV12-4 and TRBJ2-4; 7 positions agree with TRBD2. V gave up 3 bases and J gave up 10 bases; unmatched junction bases: 6. This CDR3 region has 13 residues.

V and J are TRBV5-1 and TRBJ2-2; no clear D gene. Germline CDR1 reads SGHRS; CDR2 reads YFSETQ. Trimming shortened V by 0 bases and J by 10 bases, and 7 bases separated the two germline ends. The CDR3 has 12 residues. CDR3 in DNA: TGCGCCAGCAGCTTGGCCTTTGAGGAGCTGTTTTTT. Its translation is CASSLAFEELFF.

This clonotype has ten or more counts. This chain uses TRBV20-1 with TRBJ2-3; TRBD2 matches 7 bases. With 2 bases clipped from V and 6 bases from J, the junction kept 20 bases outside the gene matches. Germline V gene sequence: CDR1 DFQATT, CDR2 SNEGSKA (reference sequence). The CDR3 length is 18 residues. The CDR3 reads CSARPGDYFFGTMDTQYF. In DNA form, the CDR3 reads TGCAGTGCTAGACCCGGGGACTACTTTTTCGGGACCATGGATACGCAGTATTTT.

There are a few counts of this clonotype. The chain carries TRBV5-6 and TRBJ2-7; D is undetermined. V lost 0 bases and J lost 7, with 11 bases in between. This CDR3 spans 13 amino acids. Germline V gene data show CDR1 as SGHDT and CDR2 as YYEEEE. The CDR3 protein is CASSLAVTSEQYF. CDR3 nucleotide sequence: TGTGCCAGCAGCTTGGCAGTTACCTCGGAGCAGTACTTC.

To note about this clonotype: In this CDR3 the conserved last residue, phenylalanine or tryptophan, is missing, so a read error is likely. Here the CDR3 reads CASSSGTKVETQYS. The CDR3 coding sequence is TGTGCCAGCAGTTCCGGGACTAAAGTAGAGACCCAGTACTCC. The rearrangement uses TRBV5-5 and TRBJ2-5, with TRBD2 matching over 7 bases. J gave up 4 bases and V 5 bases, and 8 bases lay outside the gene matches. This CDR3 is 14 amino acids long. Germline-derived CDR1 and CDR2 are SGHKS and YYEKEE (reference sequence).

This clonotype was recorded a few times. The CDR3 is CASWEGRDEQYF. The CDR3 bases are TGTGCCAGCTGGGAGGGCCGGGACGAGCAGTACTTC. The chain employs TRBV6-5 and TRBJ2-7, with 7 bases that match TRBD2. CDR3 length: 12 residues. Trimming took 8 bases from V and 5 from J; bases not matched to a gene: 6. Germline lookup yields CDR1 MNHEY and CDR2 SVGAGI.

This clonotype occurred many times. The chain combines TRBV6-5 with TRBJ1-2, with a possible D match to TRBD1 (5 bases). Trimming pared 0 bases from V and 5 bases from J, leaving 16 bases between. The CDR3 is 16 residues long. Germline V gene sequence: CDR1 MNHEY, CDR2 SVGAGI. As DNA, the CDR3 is TGTGCCAGCAGTTACTCGATGCAGGGCAGTTCATATGGCTACACCTTC. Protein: CASSYSMQGSSYGYTF.

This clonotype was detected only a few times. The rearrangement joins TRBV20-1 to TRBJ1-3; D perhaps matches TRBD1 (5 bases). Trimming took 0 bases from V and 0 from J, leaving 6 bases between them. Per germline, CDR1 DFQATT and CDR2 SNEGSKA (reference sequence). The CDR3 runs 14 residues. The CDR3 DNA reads TGCAGTGCTAGAGACAGGGACTCTGGAAACACCATATATTTT. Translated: CSARDRDSGNTIYF.

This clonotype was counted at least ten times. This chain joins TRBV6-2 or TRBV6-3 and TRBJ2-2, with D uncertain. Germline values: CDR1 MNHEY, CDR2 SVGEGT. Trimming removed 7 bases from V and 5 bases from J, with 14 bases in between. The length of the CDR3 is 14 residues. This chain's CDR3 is CASIAGPLTGELFF. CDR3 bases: TGTGCCAGCATCGCAGGTCCTTTAACCGGGGAGCTGTTTTTT.

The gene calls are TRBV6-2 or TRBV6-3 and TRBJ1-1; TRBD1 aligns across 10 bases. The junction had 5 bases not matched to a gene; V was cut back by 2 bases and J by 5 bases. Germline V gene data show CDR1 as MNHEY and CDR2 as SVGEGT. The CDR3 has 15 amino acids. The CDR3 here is CASSYPTGGRTEAFF. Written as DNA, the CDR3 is TGTGCCAGCAGTTACCCGACAGGGGGCCGAACTGAAGCTTTCTTT.

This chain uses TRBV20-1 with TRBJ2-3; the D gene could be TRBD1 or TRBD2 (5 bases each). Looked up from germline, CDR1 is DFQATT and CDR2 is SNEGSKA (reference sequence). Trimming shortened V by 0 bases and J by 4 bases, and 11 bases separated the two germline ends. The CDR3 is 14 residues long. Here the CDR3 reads CSARDWDPADTQYF. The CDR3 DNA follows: TGCAGTGCTAGAGATTGGGACCCCGCAGATACGCAGTATTTT.

The CDR3 DNA sequence: TGTGCCAGCTCAGCCCGGGACTACAAAGAGACCCAGTACTTC. Its protein product is CASSARDYKETQYF. The chain recombines TRBV18 with TRBJ2-5, with TRBD2 identical over 7 bases. Germline loops: CDR1 KGHSH, CDR2 LQKENI. This CDR3 has 14 residues. The junction had 6 bases not matched to a gene; V was cut back by 5 bases and J by 3 bases.

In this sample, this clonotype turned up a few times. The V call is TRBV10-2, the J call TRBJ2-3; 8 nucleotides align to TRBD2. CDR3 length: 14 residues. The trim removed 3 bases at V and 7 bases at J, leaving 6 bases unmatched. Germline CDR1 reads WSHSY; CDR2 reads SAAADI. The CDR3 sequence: CASSDTSGSYTQYF. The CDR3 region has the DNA TGCGCCAGCAGTGATACTAGCGGTTCTTATACGCAGTATTTT.

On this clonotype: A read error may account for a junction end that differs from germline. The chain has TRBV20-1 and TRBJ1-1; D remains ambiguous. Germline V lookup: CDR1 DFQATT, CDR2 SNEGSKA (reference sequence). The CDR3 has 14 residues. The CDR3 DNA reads TGCTGTGCTAGAGATCAAGGGTCCAACACTGAAGCTTTCTTT. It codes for CCARDQGSNTEAFF.

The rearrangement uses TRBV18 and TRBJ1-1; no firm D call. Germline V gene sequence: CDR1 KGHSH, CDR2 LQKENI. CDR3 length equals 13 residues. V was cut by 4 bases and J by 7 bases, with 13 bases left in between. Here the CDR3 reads CASSLAMEFEAFF. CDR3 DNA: TGTGCCAGCTCACTCGCGATGGAATTTGAAGCTTTCTTT.

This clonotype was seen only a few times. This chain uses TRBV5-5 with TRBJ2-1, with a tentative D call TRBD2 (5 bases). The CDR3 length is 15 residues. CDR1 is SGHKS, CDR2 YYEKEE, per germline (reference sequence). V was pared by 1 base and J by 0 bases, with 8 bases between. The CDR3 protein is CASSLSLASYNEQFF. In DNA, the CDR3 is TGTGCCAGCAGCTTGTCGCTAGCCTCCTACAATGAGCAGTTCTTC.

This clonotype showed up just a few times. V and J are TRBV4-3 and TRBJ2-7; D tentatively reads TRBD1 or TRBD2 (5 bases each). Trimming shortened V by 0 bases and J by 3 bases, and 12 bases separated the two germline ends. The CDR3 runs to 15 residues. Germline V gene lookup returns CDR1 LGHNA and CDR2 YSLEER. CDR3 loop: CASSQDGTEGYEQYF. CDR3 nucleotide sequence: TGCGCCAGCAGCCAAGATGGGACCGAGGGCTACGAGCAGTACTTC.

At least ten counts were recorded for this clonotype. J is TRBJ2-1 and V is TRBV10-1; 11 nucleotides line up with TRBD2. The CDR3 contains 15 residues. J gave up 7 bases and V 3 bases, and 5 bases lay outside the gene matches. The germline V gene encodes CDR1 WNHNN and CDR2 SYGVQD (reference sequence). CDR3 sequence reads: CASSDGLAGSNEQFF. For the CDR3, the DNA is TGCGCCAGCAGTGACGGACTAGCGGGTTCAAATGAGCAGTTCTTC.

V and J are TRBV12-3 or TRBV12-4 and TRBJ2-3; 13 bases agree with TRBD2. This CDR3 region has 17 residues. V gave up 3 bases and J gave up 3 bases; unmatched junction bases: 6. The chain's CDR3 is CASSFKTSGRGTDTQYF. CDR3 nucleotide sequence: TGTGCCAGCAGTTTTAAAACTAGCGGGAGGGGGACAGATACGCAGTATTTT.

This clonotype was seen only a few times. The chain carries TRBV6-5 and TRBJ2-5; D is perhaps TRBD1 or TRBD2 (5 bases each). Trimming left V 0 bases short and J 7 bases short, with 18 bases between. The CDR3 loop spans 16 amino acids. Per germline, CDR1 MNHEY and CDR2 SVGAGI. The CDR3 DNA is TGTGCCAGCAGTTACTCGATAGGGACCCACCGTGGGACCCAGTACTTC. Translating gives CASSYSIGTHRGTQYF.

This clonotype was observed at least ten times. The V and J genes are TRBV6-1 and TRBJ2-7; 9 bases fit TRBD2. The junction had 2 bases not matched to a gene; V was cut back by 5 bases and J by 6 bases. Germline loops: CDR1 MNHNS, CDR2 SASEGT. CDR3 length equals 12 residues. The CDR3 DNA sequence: TGTGCCAGCAGTTTTAGCGGGAGCGAGCAGTACTTC. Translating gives CASSFSGSEQYF.

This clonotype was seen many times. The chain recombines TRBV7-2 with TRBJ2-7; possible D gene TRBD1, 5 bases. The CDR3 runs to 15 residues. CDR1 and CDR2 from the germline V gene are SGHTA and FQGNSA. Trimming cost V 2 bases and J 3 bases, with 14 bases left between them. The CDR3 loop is CASSLHTWGYYEQYF. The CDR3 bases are TGTGCCAGCAGCTTACACACCTGGGGCTACTACGAGCAGTACTTC.

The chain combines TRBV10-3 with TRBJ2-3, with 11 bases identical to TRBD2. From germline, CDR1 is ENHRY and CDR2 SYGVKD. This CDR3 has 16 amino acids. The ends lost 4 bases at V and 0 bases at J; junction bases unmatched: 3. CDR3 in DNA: TGTGCCATCAGTGTGCTAGCGGGAGGTAGCACAGATACGCAGTATTTT. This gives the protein CAISVLAGGSTDTQYF.

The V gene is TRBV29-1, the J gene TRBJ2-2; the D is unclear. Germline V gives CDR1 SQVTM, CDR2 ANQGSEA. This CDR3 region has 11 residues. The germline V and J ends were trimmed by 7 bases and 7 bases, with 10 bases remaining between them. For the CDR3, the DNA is TGCAGCGCTGGTGGGGTCGGGGAGCTGTTTTTT. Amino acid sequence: CSAGGVGELFF.

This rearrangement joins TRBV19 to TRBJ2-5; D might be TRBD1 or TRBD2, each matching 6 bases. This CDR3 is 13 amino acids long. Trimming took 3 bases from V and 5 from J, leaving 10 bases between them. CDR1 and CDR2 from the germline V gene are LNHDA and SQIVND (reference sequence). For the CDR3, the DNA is TGTGCCAGTAGTATCGGGGGCTTCGAGACCCAGTACTTC. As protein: CASSIGGFETQYF.

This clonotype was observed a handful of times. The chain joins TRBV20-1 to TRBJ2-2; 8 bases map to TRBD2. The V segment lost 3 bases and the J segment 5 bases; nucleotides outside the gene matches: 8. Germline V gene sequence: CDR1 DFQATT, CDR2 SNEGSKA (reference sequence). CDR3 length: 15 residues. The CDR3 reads CSASERGGGTGELFF. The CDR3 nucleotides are TGCAGTGCTAGTGAGCGTGGCGGGGGGACCGGGGAGCTGTTTTTT.

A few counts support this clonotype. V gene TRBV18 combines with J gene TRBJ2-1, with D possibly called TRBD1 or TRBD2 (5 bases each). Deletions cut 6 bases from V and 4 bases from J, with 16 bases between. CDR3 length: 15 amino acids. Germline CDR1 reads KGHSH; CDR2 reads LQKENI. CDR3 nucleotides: TGTGCCAGCTCGGATCGGGACCCCCGATACAATGAGCAGTTCTTC. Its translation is CASSDRDPRYNEQFF.

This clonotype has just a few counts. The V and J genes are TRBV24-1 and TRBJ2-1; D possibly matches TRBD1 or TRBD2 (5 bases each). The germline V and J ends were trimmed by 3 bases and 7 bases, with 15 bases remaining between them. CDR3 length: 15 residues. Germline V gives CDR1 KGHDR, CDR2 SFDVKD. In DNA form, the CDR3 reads TGTGCCACCAGTGATGCCCAGCGGCAGGGAAATGAGCAGTTCTTC. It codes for CATSDAQRQGNEQFF.